This T cell receptor beta chain derives from a study of T cell repertoires in cytomegalovirus infection. This clonotype was picked up many times. Unmatched junction bases numbered 8, after V lost 5 bases and J lost 6 bases. The CDR3 loop spans 14 amino acids. Germline-derived CDR1 and CDR2 are DFQATT and SNEGSKA (reference sequence). TCRdb reanalysed the reads using MiXCR and keeps one entry per CDR3 protein. The sample lists under 350,000 distinct CDR3 sequences; around 9.6% were seen once. The TCR was taken from a human donor in good health (CMV status not recorded). Some clones in this sample may be carry-over from other donors' samples. The rearrangement joins TRBV20-1 to TRBJ2-7; 12 nucleotides align to TRBD1. What was sequenced was PBMCs. The CDR3 protein is CSAPLGGQGAEQYV. The CDR3 nucleotides are TGCAGTGCTCCCTTGGGGGGACAGGGGGCCGAGCAGTACGTC.